What follows describes a single T cell receptor (beta chain). Its antigen is not identified. The sample is drawn from a study of identifying expanded T cells in peripheral blood. Profiled with immunoSEQ multiplex PCR; TCRdb holds only in-frame clones, not every one. This repertoire shows around 90,000 clones, around 89% found once; its top ten account for 4%. No infections or other immune events were documented during collection. Points from the study as a whole: Over approximately two and four weeks, about 15 and 19 clones changed, versus around 1.3 between replicates. Approximately two-week clone count variance significantly increased as total template count grew.

This receptor was obtained from a person aged 18-69 years in good health. Sequenced: blood.

In nucleotides, the CDR3 is TGTGCCAGCAGCTTAGGCCAGCGGTTCTCCTACAATGAGCAGTTCTTC. This sequence encodes CASSLGQRFSYNEQFF. The chain has TRBV11-2 and TRBJ2-1; maybe TRBD2 (5 bases). The length of the CDR3 is 16 residues. Germline-derived CDR1 and CDR2 are SGHAT and FQNNGV. V shed 1 base and J shed 0 bases, with 10 bases lying between them.